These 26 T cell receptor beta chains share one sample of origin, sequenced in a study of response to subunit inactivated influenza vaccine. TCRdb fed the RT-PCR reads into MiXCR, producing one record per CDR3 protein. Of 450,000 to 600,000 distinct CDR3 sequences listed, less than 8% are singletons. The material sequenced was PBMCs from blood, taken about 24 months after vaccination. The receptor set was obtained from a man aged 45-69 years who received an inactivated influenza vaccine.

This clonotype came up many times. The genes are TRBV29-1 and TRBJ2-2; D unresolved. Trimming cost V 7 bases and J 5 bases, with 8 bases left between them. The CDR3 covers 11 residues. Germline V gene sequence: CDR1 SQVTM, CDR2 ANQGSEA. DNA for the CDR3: TGCAGCGGCCTAGTAACCGGGGAGCTGTTTTTT. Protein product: CSGLVTGELFF.

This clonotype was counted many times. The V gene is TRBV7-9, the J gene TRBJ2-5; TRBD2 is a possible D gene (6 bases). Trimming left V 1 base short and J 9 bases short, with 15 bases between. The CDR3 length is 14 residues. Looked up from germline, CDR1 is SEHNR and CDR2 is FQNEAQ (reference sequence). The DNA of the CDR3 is TGTGCCAGCAGCTTAGAATGGAGGGGTTCGGCCCAGTACTTC. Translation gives CASSLEWRGSAQYF.

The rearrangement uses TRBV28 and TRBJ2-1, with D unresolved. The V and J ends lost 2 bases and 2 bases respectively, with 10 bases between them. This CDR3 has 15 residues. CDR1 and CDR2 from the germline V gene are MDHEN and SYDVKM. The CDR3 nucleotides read TGTGCCAGCAGTTTACTGCAGGTCACCTACAATGAGCAGTTCTTC. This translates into CASSLLQVTYNEQFF.

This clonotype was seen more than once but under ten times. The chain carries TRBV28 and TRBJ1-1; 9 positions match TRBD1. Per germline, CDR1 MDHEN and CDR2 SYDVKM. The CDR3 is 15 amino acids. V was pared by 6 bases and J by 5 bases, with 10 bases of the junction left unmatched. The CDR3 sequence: CASRGGTGWETEAFF. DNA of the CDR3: TGTGCCAGCAGGGGCGGGACAGGGTGGGAAACTGAAGCTTTCTTT.

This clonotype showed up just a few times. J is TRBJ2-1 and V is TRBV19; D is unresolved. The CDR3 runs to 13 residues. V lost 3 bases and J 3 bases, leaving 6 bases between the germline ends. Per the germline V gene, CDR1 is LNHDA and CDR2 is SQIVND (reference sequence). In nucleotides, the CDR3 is TGTGCCAGTAGTATTCAACGCTACAATGAGCAGTTCTTC. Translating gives CASSIQRYNEQFF.

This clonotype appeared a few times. Here the CDR3 DNA reads TGTGCCAGCAGTGGGGCCGGGACAGGGGGCGGAGGGGTCACCGGGGAGCTGTTTTTT. Translation: CASSGAGTGGGGVTGELFF. The chain carries TRBV12-3 or TRBV12-4 and TRBJ2-2; the match to TRBD1 covers 12 bases. V lost 5 bases and J lost 4; bases outside the gene matches: 14. The CDR3 is 19 amino acids.

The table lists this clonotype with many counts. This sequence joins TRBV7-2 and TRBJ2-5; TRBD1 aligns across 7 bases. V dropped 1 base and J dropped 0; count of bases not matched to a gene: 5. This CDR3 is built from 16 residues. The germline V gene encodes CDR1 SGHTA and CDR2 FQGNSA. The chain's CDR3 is CASSLVDRAYQETQYF. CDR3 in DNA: TGTGCCAGCAGCTTAGTAGACAGGGCGTACCAAGAGACCCAGTACTTC.

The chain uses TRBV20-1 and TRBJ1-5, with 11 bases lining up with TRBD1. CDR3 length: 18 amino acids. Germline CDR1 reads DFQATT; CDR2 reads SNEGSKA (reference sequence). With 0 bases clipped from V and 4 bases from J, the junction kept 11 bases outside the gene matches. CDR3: CSARDEDRGPLPNQPQHF. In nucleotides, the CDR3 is TGCAGTGCTAGAGATGAGGACAGGGGGCCCCTTCCAAATCAGCCCCAGCATTTT.

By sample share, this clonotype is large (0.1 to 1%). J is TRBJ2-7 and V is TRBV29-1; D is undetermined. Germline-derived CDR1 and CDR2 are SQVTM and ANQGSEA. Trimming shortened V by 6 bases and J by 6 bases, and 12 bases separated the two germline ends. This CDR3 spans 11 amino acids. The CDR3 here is CSVAEHREQYF. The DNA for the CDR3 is TGCAGCGTAGCAGAACACCGCGAGCAGTACTTC.

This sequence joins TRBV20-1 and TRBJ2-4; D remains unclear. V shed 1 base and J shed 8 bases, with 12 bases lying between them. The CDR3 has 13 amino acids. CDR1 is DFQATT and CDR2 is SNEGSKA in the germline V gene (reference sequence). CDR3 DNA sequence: TGCAGTGCTAGAGGGTCGGGTTTGGACATTCAGTACTTC. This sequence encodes CSARGSGLDIQYF.

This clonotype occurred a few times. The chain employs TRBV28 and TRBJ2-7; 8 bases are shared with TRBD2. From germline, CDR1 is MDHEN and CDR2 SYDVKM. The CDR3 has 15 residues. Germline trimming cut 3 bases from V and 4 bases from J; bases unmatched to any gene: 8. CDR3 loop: CASSLVAGGGYEQYF. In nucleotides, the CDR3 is TGTGCCAGCAGTTTGGTTGCGGGGGGCGGTTACGAGCAGTACTTC. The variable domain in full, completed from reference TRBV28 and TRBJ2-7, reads DVKVTQSSRYLVKRTGEKVFLECVQDMDHENMFWYRQDPGLGLRLIYFSYDVKMKEKGDIPEGYSVSREKKERFSLILESASTNQTSMYLCASSLVAGGGYEQYFGPGTRLTVT.

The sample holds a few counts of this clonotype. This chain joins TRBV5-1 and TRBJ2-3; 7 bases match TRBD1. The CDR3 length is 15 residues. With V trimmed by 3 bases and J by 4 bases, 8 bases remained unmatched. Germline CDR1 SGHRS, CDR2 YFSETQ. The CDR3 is CASSSGTERADTQYF. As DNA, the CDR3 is TGCGCCAGCAGCTCCGGGACAGAGCGCGCAGATACGCAGTATTTT.

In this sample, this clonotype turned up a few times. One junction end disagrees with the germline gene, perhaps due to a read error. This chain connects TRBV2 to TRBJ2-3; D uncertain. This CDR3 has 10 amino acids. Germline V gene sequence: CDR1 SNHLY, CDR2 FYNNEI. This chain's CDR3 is CASSGASVLF. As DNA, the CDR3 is TGTGCCAGCAGTGGAGCGTCGGTCCTTTTT.

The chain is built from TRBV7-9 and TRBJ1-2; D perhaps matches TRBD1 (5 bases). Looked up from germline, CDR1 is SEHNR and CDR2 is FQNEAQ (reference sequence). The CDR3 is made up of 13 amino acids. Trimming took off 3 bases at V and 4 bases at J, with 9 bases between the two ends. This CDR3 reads CASSLGDAYGYTF. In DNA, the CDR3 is TGTGCCAGCAGCTTGGGGGACGCCTATGGCTACACCTTC.

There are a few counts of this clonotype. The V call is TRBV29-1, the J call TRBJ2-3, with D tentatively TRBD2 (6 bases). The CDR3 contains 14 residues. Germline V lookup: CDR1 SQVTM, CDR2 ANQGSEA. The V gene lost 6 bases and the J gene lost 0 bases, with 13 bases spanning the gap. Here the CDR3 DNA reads TGCAGCGTGCGCACCAGCGGGAGCACAGATACGCAGTATTTT. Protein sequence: CSVRTSGSTDTQYF.

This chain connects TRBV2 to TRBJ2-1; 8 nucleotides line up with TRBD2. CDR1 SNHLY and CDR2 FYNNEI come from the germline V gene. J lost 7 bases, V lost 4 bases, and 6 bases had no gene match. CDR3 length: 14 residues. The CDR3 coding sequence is TGTGCCAGCAGTGTCTCGGGAGGGAATAATGAGCAGTTCTTC. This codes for CASSVSGGNNEQFF.

The CDR3 loop is CASSLVLAAQETQYF. The CDR3 DNA follows: TGTGCCAGCAGCCTCGTCCTAGCGGCCCAAGAGACCCAGTACTTC. The rearrangement uses TRBV4-2 and TRBJ2-5, with TRBD2 matching over 7 bases. Germline CDR1 LGHNA, CDR2 YNFKEQ. The CDR3 has 15 amino acids. V shed 4 bases, J shed 1 base, and the junction held 6 bases outside the gene matches.

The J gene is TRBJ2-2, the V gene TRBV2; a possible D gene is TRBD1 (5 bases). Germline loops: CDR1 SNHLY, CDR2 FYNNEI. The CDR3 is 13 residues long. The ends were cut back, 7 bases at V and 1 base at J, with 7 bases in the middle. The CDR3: CASNQGNTGELFF. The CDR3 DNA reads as TGTGCCAGCAACCAGGGGAACACCGGGGAGCTGTTTTTT.

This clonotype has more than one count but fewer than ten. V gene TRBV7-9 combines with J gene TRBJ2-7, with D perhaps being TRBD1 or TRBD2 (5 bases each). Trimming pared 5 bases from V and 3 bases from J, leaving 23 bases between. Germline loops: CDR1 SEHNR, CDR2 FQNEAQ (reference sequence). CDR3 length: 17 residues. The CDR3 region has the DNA TGTGCCAGCAGCCCAACTCGGGGTTTGGACAACTACTACGAGCAGTACTTC. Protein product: CASSPTRGLDNYYEQYF.

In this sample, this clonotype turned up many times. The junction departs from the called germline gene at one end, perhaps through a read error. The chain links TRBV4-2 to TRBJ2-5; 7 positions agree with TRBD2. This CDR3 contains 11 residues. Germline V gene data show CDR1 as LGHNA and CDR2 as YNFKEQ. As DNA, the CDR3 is TGTGCCAGCAGCCAGGGGGGGGATAAGAACTTC. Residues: CASSQGGDKNF.

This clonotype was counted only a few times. CDR3 nucleotide sequence: TGTGCCAGCAGTTACTCACGACAGTTCGGCACCGGGGAGCTGTTTTTT. As protein: CASSYSRQFGTGELFF. The gene calls are TRBV6-5 and TRBJ2-2; possibly TRBD1 for D (5 bases). CDR1 MNHEY and CDR2 SVGAGI come from the germline V gene. This CDR3 contains 16 residues. With 0 bases removed from V and 4 bases from J, the gap between germline ends came to 12 bases.

For the CDR3, the DNA is TGTGCCAGCAGCCCACTGATGACTAGCGGGAGGGCCCCAGATACGCAGTATTTT. This codes for CASSPLMTSGRAPDTQYF. The genes are TRBV11-3 and TRBJ2-3; 14 bases agree with TRBD2. The CDR3 runs 18 residues. Germline loops: CDR1 SGHNT, CDR2 YENEEA. The trim removed 5 bases at V and 4 bases at J, leaving 11 bases unmatched.

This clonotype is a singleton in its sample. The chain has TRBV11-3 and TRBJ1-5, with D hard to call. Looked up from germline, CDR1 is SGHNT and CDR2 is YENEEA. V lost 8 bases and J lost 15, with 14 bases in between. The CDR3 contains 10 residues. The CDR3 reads CASAPTPPHF. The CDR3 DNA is TGTGCCAGCGCCCCCACCCCTCCGCATTTT.

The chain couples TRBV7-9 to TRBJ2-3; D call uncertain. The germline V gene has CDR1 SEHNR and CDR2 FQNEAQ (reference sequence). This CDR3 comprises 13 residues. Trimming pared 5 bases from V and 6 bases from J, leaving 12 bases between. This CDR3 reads CASSHSGIDTQYF. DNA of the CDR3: TGTGCCAGCAGCCATAGTGGGATTGATACGCAGTATTTT.

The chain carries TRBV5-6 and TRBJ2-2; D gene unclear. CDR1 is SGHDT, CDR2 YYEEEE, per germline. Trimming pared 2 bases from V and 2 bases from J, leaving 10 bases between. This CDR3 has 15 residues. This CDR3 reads CASSFIGSNTGELFF. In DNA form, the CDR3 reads TGTGCCAGCAGCTTTATCGGCAGCAACACCGGGGAGCTGTTTTTT. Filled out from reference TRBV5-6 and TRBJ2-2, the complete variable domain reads DAGVTQSPTHLIKTRGQQVTLRCSPKSGHDTVSWYQQALGQGPQFIFQYYEEEERQRGNFPDRFSGHQFPNYSSELNVNALLLGDSALYLCASSFIGSNTGELFFGEGSRLTVL.

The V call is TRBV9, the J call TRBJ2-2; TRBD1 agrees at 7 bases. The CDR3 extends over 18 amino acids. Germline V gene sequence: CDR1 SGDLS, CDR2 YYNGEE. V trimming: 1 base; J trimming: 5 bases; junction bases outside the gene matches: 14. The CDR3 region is CASSVLPDRRLSTGELFF. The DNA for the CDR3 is TGTGCCAGCAGCGTACTCCCGGACAGGAGGCTTTCGACCGGGGAGCTGTTTTTT.